The 20 T cell receptor beta chains presented below share a single source sample, sequenced in a study of shared clonotypes between healthy human individuals. CD45RO-negative cells were positively selected for CCR7, leaving out terminally differentiated effector memory CD45RA+ cells. Method: immunoSEQ multiplex PCR; TCRdb's copy keeps in-frame clones and lacks some. The repertoire holds about 1,900,000 clones, with about 95% as singletons. Sequenced: naive CD8+ T cells sorted from blood. Receptor source: a man younger than 30 in good health.

The V call is TRBV15, the J call TRBJ1-2; D not resolved. V lost 5 bases and J 2 bases, leaving 18 bases between the germline ends. This CDR3 comprises 16 residues. Per the germline V gene, CDR1 is LNHNV and CDR2 is YYDKDF (reference sequence). The CDR3 loop is CATSPEDLKANYGYTF. The DNA for the CDR3 is TGTGCCACCAGCCCCGAGGACCTTAAGGCCAACTATGGCTACACCTTC. Complete variable domain (other parts from reference TRBV15 and TRBJ1-2): DAMVIQNPRYQVTQFGKPVTLSCSQTLNHNVMYWYQQKSSQAPKLLFHYYDKDFNNEADTPDNFQSRRPNTSFCFLDIRSPGLGDTAMYLCATSPEDLKANYGYTFGSGTRLTVV.

This sequence joins TRBV27 and TRBJ2-7, with D uncertain. The V gene's germline CDR1 is MNHEY and CDR2 SMNVEV (reference sequence). V gave up 4 bases and J gave up 9 bases, with 22 bases separating them. This CDR3 comprises 15 residues. CDR3 coding DNA: TGTGCCAGCAGTTACTCGGGCGCCCAAGTTAAGGGGCAGTACTTC. It is translated as CASSYSGAQVKGQYF.

Here the CDR3 DNA reads TGTGCCAGCAGCCTTCCCTTACTCCGGGACAGGGGGACGGAGACCCAGTACTTC. Encoded protein: CASSLPLLRDRGTETQYF. V and J are TRBV21-1 and TRBJ2-5; no DNA check was done on the table's D call, TRBD1. TRBV21-1 is reported as a pseudogene. The CDR3 has 18 amino acids.

The sample holds a few counts of this clone. The chain recombines TRBV7-9 with TRBJ1-2, with a tentative D call TRBD1 (5 bases). Germline V CDR1 and CDR2: SEHNR, FQNEAQ (reference sequence). Trimming removed 2 bases from V and 8 bases from J, with 9 bases in between. This CDR3 has 12 residues. The CDR3, as DNA: TGTGCCAGCAGCTTACCAGGGAGAGGCTACACCTTC. Its translation: CASSLPGRGYTF.

The chain uses TRBV15 and TRBJ2-7, with 9 bases identical to TRBD2. The CDR3 covers 17 residues. Germline V gene lookup returns CDR1 LNHNV and CDR2 YYDKDF (reference sequence). V shed 3 bases, J shed 2 bases, and the junction held 11 bases outside the gene matches. The CDR3 protein is CATSSALVREGPYEQYF. The CDR3 region has the DNA TGTGCCACCAGCAGCGCCCTGGTGCGGGAGGGCCCCTACGAGCAGTACTTC.

The chain couples TRBV4-1 to TRBJ2-2; D remains ambiguous. The CDR3 is 18 residues long. Germline CDR1 reads MGHRA; CDR2 reads YSYEKL. The germline V and J ends were trimmed by 1 base and 3 bases, with 18 bases remaining between them. In DNA form, the CDR3 reads TGCGCCAGCAGCCAAGTGAGGAGCGCGAGAGACGACACCGGGGAGCTGTTTTTT. Its protein product is CASSQVRSARDDTGELFF.

The chain employs TRBV9 and TRBJ2-5; a weak D match, TRBD2 (5 bases). The V end lost 3 bases, the J end lost 0 bases, and 21 bases lay between the germline ends. This CDR3 has 18 amino acids. Germline V CDR1 and CDR2: SGDLS, YYNGEE. In nucleotides, the CDR3 is TGTGCCAGCAGCGGCGGCGGCGGGCAGTGGCCCAACCAAGAGACCCAGTACTTC. Translated, it gives CASSGGGGQWPNQETQYF.

The chain uses TRBV6-5 and TRBJ1-2; D not certain. CDR3 length: 15 residues. V gave up 2 bases and J gave up 7 bases, with 17 bases separating them. Germline CDR1 MNHEY, CDR2 SVGAGI. The CDR3 loop is CASSYDAGTGGGYTF. The CDR3 nucleotides are TGTGCCAGCAGTTACGACGCGGGCACCGGAGGTGGCTACACCTTC.

This clone came up a few times. With a far larger clone one base away, a read error is the likely cause. This sample includes further DNA sequences coding for the same CDR3. The chain has TRBV7-2 and TRBJ2-7; D gene ambiguous. CDR1 and CDR2 (germline): SGHTA, FQGNSA. V was shortened by 0 bases and J by 6 bases, with 3 bases between the two germline ends. The CDR3 has 11 amino acids. The CDR3 here is CASSLAGEQYF. CDR3 coding DNA: TGTGCCAGCAGCTTAGCGGGCGAGCAGTACTTC.

With regard to this clone: Other DNA sequences in this sample translate to the same CDR3. The V and J genes are TRBV7-3 and TRBJ2-1; 7 bases match TRBD2. V lost 2 bases, J lost 9 bases, and 1 base stayed unmatched. The germline CDR1 and CDR2 sequences are SGHTA and FQGTGA. The CDR3 totals 12 residues. The CDR3 spells CASSLSGGEQFF. The CDR3 DNA follows: TGTGCCAGCAGCTTATCGGGGGGTGAGCAGTTCTTC. Combining the CDR3 with reference TRBV7-3 and TRBJ2-1 gives the whole variable domain GAGVSQTPSNKVTEKGKYVELRCDPISGHTALYWYRQSLGQGPEFLIYFQGTGAADDSGLPNDRFFAVRPEGSVSTLKIQRTERGDSAVYLCASSLSGGEQFFGPGTRLTVL.

The sample holds one count of this clone. This rearrangement joins TRBV5-6 to TRBJ1-2, with 7 bases aligning to TRBD1. Looked up from germline, CDR1 is SGHDT and CDR2 is YYEEEE. V dropped 3 bases and J dropped 8; count of bases not matched to a gene: 13. The CDR3 totals 15 residues. The chain's CDR3 is CASSSDFEGARGYTF. CDR3 coding DNA: TGTGCCAGCAGCTCCGACTTCGAGGGGGCGCGAGGCTACACCTTC.

The rearrangement joins TRBV27 to TRBJ2-1, with D maybe TRBD1 (6 bases). Germline CDR1 is MNHEY and CDR2 is SMNVEV (reference sequence). CDR3 size: 17 residues. V gave up 3 bases and J gave up 9 bases, with 24 bases separating them. This chain's CDR3 is CASSFTRVGANPSEQFF. In DNA, the CDR3 is TGTGCCAGCAGTTTCACCAGGGTGGGGGCCAATCCCAGTGAGCAGTTCTTC.

V is TRBV5-1 and J is TRBJ2-7; the D gene is possibly TRBD1 (5 bases). CDR3 size: 16 residues. Germline CDR1 and CDR2: SGHRS and YFSETQ. Trimming took 0 bases from V and 1 from J, leaving 14 bases between them. The CDR3 here is CASSLVSRVQSYEQYF. The DNA for the CDR3 is TGCGCCAGCAGCTTGGTATCCAGGGTACAGTCCTACGAGCAGTACTTC. The variable domain in full, with the rest retrieved from reference TRBV5-1 and TRBJ2-7, is KAGVTQTPRYLIKTRGQQVTLSCSPISGHRSVSWYQQTPGQGLQFLFEYFSETQRNKGNFPGRFSGRQFSNSRSEMNVSTLELGDSALYLCASSLVSRVQSYEQYFGPGTRLTVT.

Details on this clone: The same CDR3 can be traced to other DNA sequences in this sample. The chain joins TRBV9 to TRBJ2-7; D perhaps matches TRBD2 (5 bases). Germline V gene data show CDR1 as SGDLS and CDR2 as YYNGEE. The CDR3 loop spans 13 amino acids. V was trimmed by 0 bases and J by 6 bases, leaving 10 bases between them. The CDR3 spells CASSVEVAGEQYF. The CDR3 DNA follows: TGTGCCAGCAGCGTAGAGGTGGCGGGCGAGCAGTACTTC.

This chain links TRBV25-1 with TRBJ2-2, with TRBD2 as a possible D gene (6 bases). Germline V gene data show CDR1 as MGHDK and CDR2 as SYGVNS. The CDR3 extends over 17 amino acids. Trimming left V 5 bases short and J 1 base short, with 17 bases between. CDR3 residues: CASSPFGAGLNTGELFF. The CDR3 DNA sequence: TGTGCCAGCAGTCCTTTTGGGGCGGGATTGAACACCGGGGAGCTGTTTTTT.

This clone showed up just once. This sample also contains other DNA sequences that code for the same CDR3. The chain carries TRBV6-1 and TRBJ1-1; D is ambiguous. The V gene's germline CDR1 is MNHNS and CDR2 SASEGT. V was cut by 1 base and J by 5 bases, with 8 bases left in between. This CDR3 comprises 13 residues. The CDR3 bases are TGTGCCAGCAGTGAAGGGGCTGGGACTGAAGCTTTCTTT. This sequence encodes CASSEGAGTEAFF.

Comments on this clone: The same CDR3 also results from other DNA sequences found in this sample. This sequence joins TRBV27 and TRBJ2-3; the D is unclear. The CDR3 sequence is 14 residues long. Trimming left V 5 bases short and J 0 bases short, with 9 bases between. CDR1 is MNHEY and CDR2 is SMNVEV in the germline V gene (reference sequence). This CDR3 reads CASSPSLSTDTQYF. The CDR3 DNA is TGTGCCAGCAGTCCATCCCTAAGCACAGATACGCAGTATTTT.

This sequence joins TRBV10-1 and TRBJ2-7; 11 nucleotides agree with TRBD1. The germline CDR1 and CDR2 sequences are WNHNN and SYGVQD (reference sequence). CDR3 length: 15 residues. The V gene end was trimmed by 6 bases and the J gene end by 2 bases; junction bases not matched to a gene: 6. CDR3 amino acids: CASSEGQGGTYEQYF. CDR3 nucleotides: TGCGCCAGCAGCGAGGGACAGGGGGGTACCTACGAGCAGTACTTC.

A word on this clone: The junction shows a germline mismatch at one end, possibly a read error. The chain combines TRBV2 with TRBJ2-7, with D maybe TRBD2 (5 bases). CDR1 and CDR2 from the germline V gene are SNHLY and FYNNEI. The CDR3 is 14 residues long. CDR3 nucleotide sequence: TGTGCCAGCAGTGAACTGTGGGAGTCCTCCGAGCAGTACTTC. The encoded protein is CASSELWESSEQYF.

In regard to this clone: One end of the junction varies from germline; a read error may be responsible. The chain has TRBV7-7 and TRBJ2-1; 12 bases are a match to TRBD2. CDR3 size: 18 residues. CDR1 is SSHAT, CDR2 FNYEAQ, per germline (reference sequence). CDR3 sequence: CASSLGASGRAPEDEQFF. CDR3 in DNA: TGTGCTAGCAGCTTGGGGGCTAGCGGGAGGGCCCCAGAAGATGAGCAGTTCTTC.